This T cell receptor beta chain came from a study of cytomegalovirus exposure and HLA in healthy donors. Study-wide points: Many donors carried some public TCRs, although rarity characterized most TCR sequences. TRBV6-2, TRBV6-3 and other indistinguishable V segments were excluded.

PCR used 60 Vbeta primers and 13 Jbeta primers. In the original analysis: The authors later counted 70 million to 80 million unique TCR beta chains, roughly 11 million of them shared. Measured with immunoSEQ multiplex PCR; TCRdb has only the in-frame clones, and not every one. From that table come the V and J calls and clone size; the DNA was used to work out D and trimming. The table includes about 230,000 clones, just over 75% detected once. This clone was recorded once. Its antigen remains unknown. In the same sample, other DNA sequences code for this CDR3. The CDR3 runs to 13 residues. Germline V gene data show CDR1 as SQVTM and CDR2 as ANQGSEA. The ends were cut back, 3 bases at V and 6 bases at J, with 14 bases in the middle. At the time of sampling, donors were nominally healthy, though unrecorded immune exposures were likely.

This chain uses TRBV29-1 with TRBJ1-1; a possible D gene is TRBD1 (5 bases). This clonotype was sampled from a woman in her fifties or sixties in good health and CMV-seropositive. Sequencing was performed on PBMCs. CDR3: CSVEGQGRAEAFF. The CDR3, as DNA: TGCAGCGTTGAGGGTCAGGGAAGGGCTGAAGCTTTCTTT.